Below, 19 T cell receptor beta chains from the same sample are listed, as sequenced in a study of blood T cell repertoires in COVID-19. Profiled with immunoSEQ multiplex PCR; TCRdb holds only in-frame clones, not every one. The sample contains roughly 250,000 clones, roughly 79% of which appear only once. Sequenced sample: peripheral blood. These receptors originate from a woman at least 80 years old with acute or convalescent COVID-19.

This chain links TRBV19 with TRBJ2-2; 12 bases line up with TRBD2. Germline V gene data show CDR1 as LNHDA and CDR2 as SQIVND (reference sequence). This CDR3 comprises 21 residues. J gave up 0 bases and V 2 bases, and 13 bases lay outside the gene matches. The DNA of the CDR3 is TGTGCCAGTAGTATAATAAGGTGGGCTAGCGGGAGGGCCTCGAACACCGGGGAGCTGTTTTTT. Residues: CASSIIRWASGRASNTGELFF. Drawing the rest from reference TRBV19 and TRBJ2-2, the complete variable domain is DGGITQSPKYLFRKEGQNVTLSCEQNLNHDAMYWYRQDPGQGLRLIYYSQIVNDFQKGDIAEGYSVSREKKESFPLTVTSAQKNPTAFYLCASSIIRWASGRASNTGELFFGEGSRLTVL.

CDR3 in DNA: TGTGCCAGCAGATTCCCGACAGGGGAAAATGGCTACACCTTC. Its protein product is CASRFPTGENGYTF. The V call is TRBV6-5, the J call TRBJ1-2, with 8 bases matching TRBD1. Trimming cost V 6 bases and J 6 bases; bases outside gene matches: 9. Germline V gene sequence: CDR1 MNHEY, CDR2 SVGAGI. The CDR3 contains 14 residues.

This clone was seen more than once but under ten times. The J gene is TRBJ2-1, the V gene TRBV20-1; 7 bases are shared with TRBD2. The CDR3 covers 11 residues. CDR1 is DFQATT and CDR2 is SNEGSKA in the germline V gene (reference sequence). The junction had 9 bases not matched to a gene; V was cut back by 4 bases and J by 15 bases. The CDR3 DNA reads as TGCAGTGCTACCCAACGGGGGGACTGGTTCTTC. Its protein is CSATQRGDWFF.

On this clone itself: Within the sample, other DNA sequences also encode this same CDR3. The chain carries TRBV28 and TRBJ1-5; 11 bases align to TRBD1. The CDR3 is 14 amino acids. V trimming: 6 bases; J trimming: 7 bases; junction bases outside the gene matches: 5. Germline CDR1 MDHEN, CDR2 SYDVKM. This CDR3 reads CASRPGQGGQPQHF. CDR3 sequence (DNA): TGTGCCAGCAGGCCGGGACAGGGGGGACAGCCCCAGCATTTT.

V and J are TRBV7-2 and TRBJ2-3; 7 bases align to TRBD1. CDR1 is SGHTA, CDR2 FQGNSA, per germline. The junction had 8 bases not matched to a gene; V was cut back by 0 bases and J by 5 bases. This CDR3 is 16 amino acids long. The CDR3 bases are TGTGCCAGCAGCTTAGCAGGGGGCAGCGTAGGAGATACGCAGTATTTT. Encoded protein: CASSLAGGSVGDTQYF.

The chain uses TRBV11-1 and TRBJ2-7; D is perhaps TRBD2 (5 bases). V was clipped by 5 bases and J by 4 bases, with 15 bases between them. Germline-derived CDR1 and CDR2 are SGHAT and FQDESV (reference sequence). This CDR3 has 14 residues. The DNA for the CDR3 is TGTGCCAGCAGCCGAGCGGCTTCTGGATACGAGCAGTACTTC. It encodes CASSRAASGYEQYF.

The gene calls are TRBV5-6 and TRBJ2-1, with D possibly TRBD2 on 5 matching bases. Germline CDR1 reads SGHDT; CDR2 reads YYEEEE. CDR3 length: 15 amino acids. V dropped 4 bases and J dropped 0 bases, with 11 bases sitting between them. CDR3: CASSAPGSSYNEQFF. The CDR3 DNA reads as TGTGCCAGCAGCGCGCCGGGAAGCTCCTACAATGAGCAGTTCTTC.

The chain couples TRBV19 to TRBJ1-1; D is ambiguous. V was shortened by 9 bases and J by 1 base, with 18 bases between the two germline ends. This CDR3 region has 15 residues. Germline lookup yields CDR1 LNHDA and CDR2 SQIVND (reference sequence). CDR3 sequence: CASHYLDAGNTEAFF. The CDR3, as DNA: TGTGCCAGCCACTATTTGGACGCGGGGAACACTGAAGCTTTCTTT.

The rearrangement joins TRBV19 to TRBJ2-7; TRBD1 matches 9 bases. The CDR3 is 15 amino acids. Germline trimming cut 4 bases from V and 2 bases from J; bases unmatched to any gene: 6. The germline V gene encodes CDR1 LNHDA and CDR2 SQIVND (reference sequence). In DNA, the CDR3 is TGTGCCAGTAGTACAGCAAGGACAGGGGCCTACGAGCAGTACTTC. This encodes CASSTARTGAYEQYF.

The chain is built from TRBV10-3 and TRBJ1-4; TRBD1 is a possible D gene (6 bases). CDR1 and CDR2 from the germline V gene are ENHRY and SYGVKD. This CDR3 comprises 15 residues. With 5 bases removed from V and 8 bases from J, the gap between germline ends came to 18 bases. The CDR3 nucleotides are TGTGCCATCAGTACCCAACAGGGAAGGATCGAAAAACTGTTTTTT. It yields the protein CAISTQQGRIEKLFF.

For this clone: The final CDR3 position lacks the conserved phenylalanine or tryptophan, pointing to a likely read error. This chain links TRBV28 with TRBJ1-2; 9 nucleotides match TRBD1. From germline, CDR1 is MDHEN and CDR2 SYDVKM. The CDR3 consists of 15 residues. The junction had 6 bases not matched to a gene; V was cut back by 7 bases and J by 0 bases. The CDR3 is CASTIRTGANYGYTS. The CDR3 nucleotides are TGTGCCAGCACCATAAGGACAGGGGCTAACTATGGCTACACCTCC.

The V and J genes are TRBV6-5 and TRBJ2-1, with D uncertain. The V end was cut by 2 bases, the J end by 5 bases, with 13 bases between. Germline V gene sequence: CDR1 MNHEY, CDR2 SVGAGI. CDR3 length equals 15 residues. For the CDR3, the DNA is TGTGCCAGCAGTTACACTCGAAACCCAAACAATGAGCAGTTCTTC. Translated, it gives CASSYTRNPNNEQFF.

The chain is built from TRBV5-4 and TRBJ2-2, with 10 bases matching TRBD2. Germline CDR1 SGHNT, CDR2 YYREEE (reference sequence). J was trimmed by 4 bases and V by 2 bases; bases with no gene match: 8. The CDR3 contains 17 residues. CDR3 coding DNA: TGTGCCAGCAGCTTAGGGGGTAGCGGGAGGTTCACCGGGGAGCTGTTTTTT. Translating gives CASSLGGSGRFTGELFF.

This chain joins TRBV7-9 and TRBJ2-7; D uncertain. There are 14 residues in the CDR3. Looked up from germline, CDR1 is SEHNR and CDR2 is FQNEAQ (reference sequence). Trimming removed 4 bases at V and 6 bases at J, with 16 bases between. The CDR3 DNA reads as TGTGCCAGCAGCTCCCTCACGTCATGGGCCGAGCAGTACTTC. It yields the protein CASSSLTSWAEQYF. The entire variable domain, with the rest obtained from reference TRBV7-9 and TRBJ2-7, is as follows: DTGVSQNPRHKITKRGQNVTFRCDPISEHNRLYWYRQTLGQGPEFLTYFQNEAQLEKSRLLSDRFSAERPKGSFSTLEIQRTEQGDSAMYLCASSSLTSWAEQYFGPGTRLTVT.

This chain joins TRBV6-5 and TRBJ1-1; 7 positions agree with TRBD1. Trimming at V came to 0 bases and at J to 11 bases, leaving 6 bases not matched to a gene. CDR1 is MNHEY, CDR2 SVGAGI, per germline. The CDR3 is made up of 13 amino acids. The CDR3 loop is CASSYSRQGLAFF. The CDR3 DNA follows: TGTGCCAGCAGTTACTCCAGACAGGGATTGGCTTTCTTT.

This rearrangement joins TRBV5-4 to TRBJ1-3, with 8 bases that match TRBD1. Germline V gives CDR1 SGHNT, CDR2 YYREEE (reference sequence). V shed 4 bases and J 2 bases; nucleotides not matched to a gene: 11. The CDR3 has 17 residues. This CDR3 reads CASSPGQGFSAGNTIYF. In DNA, the CDR3 is TGTGCCAGCAGCCCAGGACAGGGTTTTTCCGCTGGAAACACCATATATTTT.

In regard to this clone: Other nucleotide sequences in the sample specify the same CDR3. The chain recombines TRBV5-1 with TRBJ1-1; D is uncertain. The V gene's germline CDR1 is SGHRS and CDR2 YFSETQ. V lost 0 bases to trimming and J lost 0 bases, with 9 bases between them. The CDR3 runs to 15 residues. The CDR3 nucleotides read TGCGCCAGCAGCTTGGGTGCAGGAATGAACACTGAAGCTTTCTTT. This translates into CASSLGAGMNTEAFF. The full variable domain, its missing parts supplied by reference TRBV5-1 and TRBJ1-1, is KAGVTQTPRYLIKTRGQQVTLSCSPISGHRSVSWYQQTPGQGLQFLFEYFSETQRNKGNFPGRFSGRQFSNSRSEMNVSTLELGDSALYLCASSLGAGMNTEAFFGQGTRLTVV.

A remark on this clone: Other DNA sequences within the sample encode an identical CDR3. The chain uses TRBV28 and TRBJ1-1; tentatively, D is TRBD1 (6 bases). V lost 3 bases and J lost 5, with 13 bases in between. The CDR3 is made up of 14 amino acids. CDR1 is MDHEN and CDR2 is SYDVKM in the germline V gene. The CDR3 DNA reads as TGTGCCAGCAGTTTGGGGGGGGCGCGTACTGAAGCTTTCTTT. This gives the protein CASSLGGARTEAFF.

This clone has a handful of counts. The chain links TRBV6-2 or TRBV6-3 to TRBJ2-5; tentatively, D is TRBD1 (6 bases). Germline V CDR1 and CDR2: MNHEY, SVGEGT. This CDR3 is 17 amino acids long. Trimming left V 4 bases short and J 2 bases short, with 20 bases between. The DNA of the CDR3 is TGTGCCAGCAGTTGGACAGACTCTAGGCCCCTTCAAGAGACCCAGTACTTC. Translation gives CASSWTDSRPLQETQYF.